This TCR beta chain stems from a study of T cell clones after liver transplantation. Looking at the study overall: TCRbeta sequencing after a pre-transplant mixed lymphocyte reaction identified graft-donor-reactive clones, later tracked in post-transplant blood. HCV positivity affected three of eight recipients; the rest lacked autoimmune or viral indications. Broader study findings: Low donor cell numbers restricted donor-reactive repertoire measurement in a couple of subjects. Graft donor-reactive T cells may have migrated into the graft rather than being deleted.

To note about this clone: Its antigen is as yet unknown.

Sequenced by immunoSEQ multiplex PCR; TCRdb stores in-frame clones only, minus some. Of under 150,000 clones in the sample, over 75% are singletons; the top ten hold 0.65% to 0.95%. Source: CD4+ T cells from blood, taken 12 months after liver transplant. This clonotype was sampled from a human patient who received a liver transplant. The graft donor may account for some of the T cells.

The CDR3 nucleotides are TGTGCCAGCAGCGAGCGGGGGCATTTAGCGGGAGGGTACAATGAGCAGTTCTTC. It encodes CASSERGHLAGGYNEQFF. The chain combines TRBV9 with TRBJ2-1, with 11 bases matching TRBD2. V lost 3 bases and J lost 4; bases outside the gene matches: 12. Germline V gives CDR1 SGDLS, CDR2 YYNGEE. The CDR3 is made up of 18 amino acids.